The 17 T cell receptor beta chains in this list originate from one sample, sequenced in a study of T cells expressing NK-cell markers. TCRdb reprocessed the 5' RACE reads and stores each CDR3 protein as one record, lacking DNA. This sample lists 350,000 to 500,000 distinct CDR3 sequences; its ten largest clones have roughly 8%. Sequencing was carried out using blood T cells: a sorted CD56 or NKG2C T cell subset, CD4+ or CD8+ T cells, or bulk PBMC T cells (not recorded which). The receptors were sampled from a woman aged 18 to 75 in good health.

The CDR3 here is CASREKTGEVQYF. This chain connects TRBV5-1 to TRBJ2-3; TCRdb's D gene call, TRBD1, goes unchecked for lack of DNA. This CDR3 is built from 13 residues. Germline V CDR1 and CDR2: SGHRS, YFSETQ.

The chain employs TRBV6-1 and TRBJ2-3; as DNA is missing, the TRBD1 call by TCRdb cannot be tested. Germline loops: CDR1 MNHNS, CDR2 SASEGT. The CDR3 is 13 residues long. CDR3 sequence: CASSGTATDTQYF.

The chain is built from TRBV11-2 and TRBJ1-3; TCRdb calls TRBD1, which cannot be checked without DNA. Germline lookup yields CDR1 SGHAT and CDR2 FQNNGV. The CDR3 extends over 16 amino acids. CDR3 amino acids: CASSRGDAGSGNTIYF.

The rearrangement joins TRBV19 to TRBJ2-1. The CDR3 loop spans 11 amino acids. CDR1 and CDR2 (germline): LNHDA, SQIVND (reference sequence). Here the CDR3 reads CASSVHNEQFF. The complete variable domain, with remaining parts taken from reference TRBV19 and TRBJ2-1, reads DGGITQSPKYLFRKEGQNVTLSCEQNLNHDAMYWYRQDPGQGLRLIYYSQIVNDFQKGDIAEGYSVSREKKESFPLTVTSAQKNPTAFYLCASSVHNEQFFGPGTRLTVL.

The rearrangement links TRBV28 to TRBJ2-5; as DNA is missing, the TRBD2 call by TCRdb cannot be tested. CDR1 is MDHEN and CDR2 is SYDVKM in the germline V gene. The CDR3 loop spans 14 amino acids. The CDR3 sequence: CASTQREGQETQYF.

CDR3 protein: CASSVGTGGFYNSPLHF. V and J are TRBV5-4 and TRBJ1-6; there is no DNA to check the TCRdb D call of TRBD1. CDR1 and CDR2 from the germline V gene are SGHNT and YYREEE (reference sequence). The CDR3 totals 17 residues.

V usage is TRBV7-3 and J usage is TRBJ2-2; TCRdb outputs TRBD2, but without DNA this stays unchecked. Germline lookup yields CDR1 SGHTA and CDR2 FQGTGA. This CDR3 contains 15 residues. The CDR3 is CASSLSGMTYGELFF.

The V and J genes are TRBV7-9 and TRBJ2-1; no DNA is available, so the TRBD1 call from TCRdb remains unchecked. Germline-derived CDR1 and CDR2 are SEHNR and FQNEAQ (reference sequence). The CDR3 has 13 amino acids. The CDR3 region is CASNTGPGNEQFF.

The genes are TRBV6-1 and TRBJ2-3; with no DNA, the TCRdb D assignment of TRBD2 cannot be verified. CDR1 is MNHNS and CDR2 is SASEGT in the germline V gene. The CDR3 spans 13 residues. CDR3 in amino acids: CASSPKLADTQYF.

The CDR3 reads CAWRGQGGNQPQHF. The V and J genes are TRBV30 and TRBJ1-5; TCRdb proposes TRBD1, but this gene call is untestable without DNA. The CDR3 consists of 14 residues. In germline, CDR1 is GTSNPN, CDR2 SVGIG (reference sequence).

The chain combines TRBV11-2 with TRBJ1-4. The CDR3 contains 12 residues. Germline V gene sequence: CDR1 SGHAT, CDR2 FQNNGV. The CDR3 loop is CASSSSREKLFF.

The rearrangement links TRBV7-2 to TRBJ1-5; the TRBD1 assignment by TCRdb is unverifiable without DNA. Germline CDR1 reads SGHTA; CDR2 reads FQGNSA. This CDR3 region has 16 residues. CDR3 protein: CASSTKTGSGNQPQHF.

The chain is built from TRBV2 and TRBJ1-5; TCRdb indicates TRBD1, and absent DNA this call remains unverified. CDR3 length equals 16 residues. CDR1 and CDR2 from the germline V gene are SNHLY and FYNNEI. The CDR3 sequence: CASSERGRGNNQPQHF. The full variable domain, in which reference TRBV2 and TRBJ1-5 provide the parts outside the CDR3, is EPEVTQTPSHQVTQMGQEVILRCVPISNHLYFYWYRQILGQKVEFLVSFYNNEISEKSEIFDDQFSVERPDGSNFTLKIRSTKLEDSAMYFCASSERGRGNNQPQHFGDGTRLSIL.

This chain connects TRBV5-4 to TRBJ1-6. This CDR3 region has 15 residues. Germline values: CDR1 SGHNT, CDR2 YYREEE (reference sequence). Here the CDR3 reads CASSLGQLNNSPLHF.

This chain uses TRBV19 with TRBJ2-1; the D gene TCRdb calls, TRBD2, cannot be checked with no DNA. CDR1 LNHDA and CDR2 SQIVND come from the germline V gene (reference sequence). This CDR3 has 15 residues. The CDR3 here is CASSESGRDYNEQFF.

V gene TRBV3-1 combines with J gene TRBJ2-1; TCRdb indicates TRBD2, and absent DNA this call remains unverified. CDR1 and CDR2 from the germline V gene are LGHDT and YNNKEL (reference sequence). The CDR3 totals 16 residues. CDR3 sequence: CASSLGLGRPYNEQFF.

The chain is built from TRBV10-3 and TRBJ2-3; TCRdb returns TRBD1, unconfirmable since there is no DNA. The CDR3 runs 15 residues. Germline CDR1 reads ENHRY; CDR2 reads SYGVKD. The CDR3 region is CAISETGQNTDTQYF.